A selection of T cell receptor beta chains follows, all from one sample in a study of cytomegalovirus exposure and HLA in healthy donors. Assay used: immunoSEQ multiplex PCR; TCRdb lists only in-frame clones, some missing. The sample records 85,000 to 100,000 clones, more than 75% being singletons. Sequenced: PBMCs. The receptor set was obtained from a human donor in good health. Each CDR3 is given with its conserved first and last residue. Each record gives: V gene, clone size, CDR3 protein. The listing skips clone size in some rows; elsewhere it reads once, few, many or a size class.

TRBV7-9 | - | CASSPAGLAHIQYF
TRBV12-5 | - | CASGLGGQSTNEKLFF
TRBV6-4 | few | CASSDSKAGMDEKLFF
TRBV28 | - | CASSSSGTDNQPQHF
TRBV30 | - | CAWSTRQGGTQYF
TRBV7-8 | - | CASSSGQRPQHF
TRBV18 | - | CASSPMDRRGNEQFF
TRBV10-1 | once | CASSESGTFSGNTIYF
TRBV7-9 | - | CASSLASGNEQFF
TRBV5-4 | - | CASSLQGSGNTIYF
TRBV19 | - | CASSPQGTSGGARPQYF
TRBV19 | few | CASSGPGLNYGYTF
TRBV14 | - | CASSRKTGGSTEAFF
TRBV29-1 | - | CSVTKGGAGMNTEAFF
TRBV2 | - | CASSGGHSNTGELFF
TRBV6-5 | - | CASSAGTHNSPLHF
TRBV15 | - | CATSRDRGRDKNSPLHF
TRBV6-5 | - | CASRPGQGSSYEQYF
TRBV7-2 | - | CASSPRTSMNTEAFF
TRBV15 | - | CATSGGLVYEQYF
TRBV30 | - | CASGERNEQFF
TRBV2 | - | CASTSDRASSETQYF
TRBV29-1 | - | CSVDGYRGDGYTF
TRBV5-1 | - | CASSPGDRDGTDTQYF
TRBV7-6 | once | CASSPAGGTEAFF
TRBV4-1 | once | CASSQWDRDYGYTF
TRBV30 | - | CAWSVNLAGGPKTQYF
TRBV29-1 | - | CSVALSGFTDTQYF
TRBV7-9 | - | CASSMGLTNTGELFF
TRBV7-9 | - | CASSFDRLIEQYF
TRBV5-1 | - | CASSFTGTRYTEAFF
TRBV18 | - | CASLGGTNQPQHF
TRBV5-5 | - | CASSSDRVNTEAFF